Presented here are 3 T cell receptor beta chains from one specimen sequenced in a study of CD8 T cells in ankylosing spondylitis. Study-wide results and limits: Apparently characteristic of ankylosing spondylitis blood was a TCR beta motif (about eight highly homologous variants).

Which antigens these TCRs recognize remains unknown. TCRdb fed the 5' RACE reads into MiXCR, producing one record per CDR3 protein. Of a few hundred thousand distinct CDR3 sequences in the sample, 5.5% to 7.5% are singletons; the top ten hold 14%. Sequenced sample: blood, either unsorted or a sorted T cell fraction (not recorded which). All receptors derive from a male donor with ankylosing spondylitis.

This clonotype has a handful of counts. The chain recombines TRBV7-9 with TRBJ1-2; TRBD1 is a possible D gene (6 bases). The germline CDR1 and CDR2 sequences are SEHNR and FQNEAQ (reference sequence). The CDR3 covers 14 residues. Trimming removed 5 bases from V and 6 bases from J, with 16 bases in between. The CDR3 nucleotides read TGTGCCAGCAGCCCAGTCGGGGGGGCCCATGGCTACACCTTC. Translation: CASSPVGGAHGYTF.

The chain recombines TRBV7-2 with TRBJ2-1; 8 bases match TRBD1. The CDR3 is 16 residues long. Germline CDR1 is SGHTA and CDR2 is FQGNSA. V trimming: 5 bases; J trimming: 5 bases; junction bases outside the gene matches: 11. Here the CDR3 reads CASSLAPDRVNNEQFF. The DNA for the CDR3 is TGTGCCAGCAGCCTTGCCCCGGACAGGGTGAACAATGAGCAGTTCTTC.

The rearrangement uses TRBV20-1 and TRBJ1-6; TRBD1 is a possible D gene (6 bases). The CDR3 contains 14 residues. With 4 bases removed from V and 10 bases from J, the gap between germline ends came to 17 bases. Germline V gene data show CDR1 as DFQATT and CDR2 as SNEGSKA (reference sequence). This chain's CDR3 is CSAIPGARNSPLHF. The CDR3 region has the DNA TGCAGTGCTATTCCGGGGGCGCGAAACTCACCCCTCCACTTT.